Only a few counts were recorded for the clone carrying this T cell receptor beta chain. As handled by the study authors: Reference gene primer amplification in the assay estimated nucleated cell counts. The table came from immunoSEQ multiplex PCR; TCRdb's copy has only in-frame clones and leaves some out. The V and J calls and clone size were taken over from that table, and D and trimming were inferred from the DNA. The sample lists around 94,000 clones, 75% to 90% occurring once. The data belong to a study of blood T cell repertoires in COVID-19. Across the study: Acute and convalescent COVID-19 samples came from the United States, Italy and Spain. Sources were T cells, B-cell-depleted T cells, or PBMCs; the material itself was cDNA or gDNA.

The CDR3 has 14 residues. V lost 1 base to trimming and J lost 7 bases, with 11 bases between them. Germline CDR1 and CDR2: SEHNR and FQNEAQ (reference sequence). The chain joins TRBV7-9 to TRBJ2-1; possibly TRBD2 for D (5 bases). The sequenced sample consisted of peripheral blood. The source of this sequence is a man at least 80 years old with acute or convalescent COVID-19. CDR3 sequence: CASSLEIAGNEQFF. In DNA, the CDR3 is TGTGCCAGCAGCTTAGAAATCGCGGGTAATGAGCAGTTCTTC.